One and the same sample provided the 4 T cell receptor beta chains below, sequenced in a study of cytomegalovirus exposure and HLA in healthy donors. Both 60 Vbeta primers and 13 Jbeta primers went into the PCR. Data came from immunoSEQ multiplex PCR; TCRdb stores just in-frame clones and leaves some out. The sample has some 97,000 clones, 84% seen once. The sequencing input was PBMCs. These TCRs come from a woman aged 18-29 years in good health and CMV-seronegative.

The V call is TRBV6-5, the J call TRBJ1-6, with D possibly matching TRBD1 (5 bases). The CDR3 is 14 amino acids. Germline V gene data show CDR1 as MNHEY and CDR2 as SVGAGI. Trimming took 2 bases from V and 10 from J, leaving 12 bases between them. DNA of the CDR3: TGTGCCAGCAGTTACAAAGGGGTTTACTCACCCCTCCACTTT. Its protein is CASSYKGVYSPLHF.

V gene TRBV28 combines with J gene TRBJ2-5; D not certain. Trimming took off 8 bases at V and 3 bases at J, with 13 bases between the two ends. This CDR3 comprises 13 residues. Germline V lookup: CDR1 MDHEN, CDR2 SYDVKM. CDR3 nucleotide sequence: TGTGCCAGCTCTGGAGTAGTTGAAGAGACCCAGTACTTC. Translating gives CASSGVVEETQYF.

The chain has TRBV11-2 and TRBJ2-7; 8 bases are a match to TRBD1. The CDR3 covers 16 residues. V was pared by 4 bases and J by 0 bases, with 8 bases of the junction left unmatched. From germline, CDR1 is SGHAT and CDR2 FQNNGV. DNA of the CDR3: TGTGCCAGCAGCTCCTCAGGGGGCCCCGACTCCTACGAGCAGTACTTC. This encodes CASSSSGGPDSYEQYF.

V is TRBV4-2 and J is TRBJ2-7; weak D call: TRBD1 (5 bases). This CDR3 is built from 17 residues. V dropped 0 bases and J dropped 2 bases, with 17 bases sitting between them. Per the germline V gene, CDR1 is LGHNA and CDR2 is YNFKEQ. CDR3 protein: CASSQDRGRAVPYEQYF. DNA for the CDR3: TGTGCCAGCAGCCAAGATAGGGGCAGGGCAGTCCCCTACGAGCAGTACTTC.